This T cell receptor beta chain was identified during a study of cytomegalovirus exposure and HLA in healthy donors. Findings and caveats of the study: There were a few CMV-associated chains whose specificity for CMV antigens was confirmed in vitro. One later analysis, an examination of the 100 to 150 validation repertoires, found that first-cohort TCR clusters tended to co-occur in them. Reported performance of the classifier showed diagnosis of cytomegalovirus status with high specificity and sensitivity.

The protocol was immunoSEQ multiplex PCR, while the TCRdb copy is restricted to in-frame clones and leaves out a portion. The sample shows roughly 100,000 clones, around 87% of them seen only once. Details on this clone: Its antigen is unknown.

This receptor was identified in a woman aged 18-30 years in good health and CMV-seropositive. The source material was PBMCs.

CDR3 coding DNA: TGTGCCAGCAGCCTTTACCCCCCACTAAACACAGATACGCAGTATTTT. Its protein product is CASSLYPPLNTDTQYF. The chain combines TRBV7-9 with TRBJ2-3; D ambiguous. Trimming cost V 5 bases and J 2 bases, with 17 bases left between them. Germline V gene lookup returns CDR1 SEHNR and CDR2 FQNEAQ (reference sequence). The CDR3 runs to 16 residues.